A single sample gave rise to the 12 T cell receptor beta chains below, sequenced in a study of blood T cell repertoires in COVID-19. Sequencing was performed with immunoSEQ multiplex PCR; in TCRdb, only in-frame clones are kept and a portion is missing. Found here are around 220,000 clones, more than 85% of them singletons; the top ten hold 1.9%. Sequences were obtained from peripheral blood. These receptors were collected from a man aged 40-55 years with active or convalescent COVID-19.

V and J are TRBV10-2 and TRBJ2-3; D may be TRBD2 (6 bases). With 4 bases removed from V and 5 bases from J, the gap between germline ends came to 16 bases. Germline V CDR1 and CDR2: WSHSY, SAAADI. This CDR3 has 15 amino acids. CDR3 in DNA: TGCGCCAGCAGTGTCGAGCTAGCGAAAAAAGATACGCAGTATTTT. Translated, it gives CASSVELAKKDTQYF.

This sequence joins TRBV2 and TRBJ1-5; TRBD1 agrees at 8 bases. The CDR3 totals 14 residues. Trimming at V came to 4 bases and at J to 6 bases, leaving 5 bases not matched to a gene. Germline lookup yields CDR1 SNHLY and CDR2 FYNNEI. CDR3 bases: TGTGCCAGCAGTGCTGACAGGGGTCCTCAGCCCCAGCATTTT. The encoded protein is CASSADRGPQPQHF.

The J gene is TRBJ1-2, the V gene TRBV7-9, with no clear D. V lost 1 base, J lost 3 bases, and 12 bases lay in between. CDR1 SEHNR and CDR2 FQNEAQ come from the germline V gene (reference sequence). CDR3 size: 15 residues. This CDR3 reads CASSLERERHYGYTF. The CDR3 DNA follows: TGTGCCAGCAGCTTAGAAAGGGAGCGCCACTATGGCTACACCTTC.

This chain links TRBV3-1 (or the pseudogene TRBV3-2) with TRBJ1-6; D is unresolved. The V gene lost 6 bases and the J gene lost 5 bases, with 8 bases spanning the gap. CDR3 length equals 13 residues. Germline V gene lookup returns CDR1 LGHDT and CDR2 YNNKEL (reference sequence). DNA for the CDR3: TGTGCCAGCAGGCAGGTGAATAATTCACCCCTCCACTTT. This sequence encodes CASRQVNNSPLHF.

The chain has TRBV5-4 and TRBJ1-1; 9 nucleotides line up with TRBD1. This CDR3 is built from 13 residues. CDR1 SGHNT and CDR2 YYREEE come from the germline V gene (reference sequence). V lost 2 bases and J lost 5; bases outside the gene matches: 1. CDR3 in amino acids: CASSLDRGTEAFF. CDR3 nucleotide sequence: TGTGCCAGCAGCTTAGACAGGGGGACTGAAGCTTTCTTT.

V is TRBV5-1 and J is TRBJ1-4, with 7 bases that match TRBD1. Germline CDR1 is SGHRS and CDR2 is YFSETQ. The CDR3 is 15 amino acids. V was pared by 4 bases and J by 5 bases, with 8 bases of the junction left unmatched. DNA of the CDR3: TGCGCCAGCAGCCGGACAGGCGTAAAAAATGAAAAACTGTTTTTT. Translating it yields CASSRTGVKNEKLFF.

In its sample, this clone was seen once. The rearrangement uses TRBV6-4 and TRBJ2-3, with a tentative D call TRBD1 (6 bases). The CDR3 loop spans 12 amino acids. Germline V gene lookup returns CDR1 MRHNA and CDR2 SNTAGT. V lost 4 bases, J lost 6 bases, and 8 bases lay in between. CDR3 residues: CASSATGDTQYF. CDR3 in DNA: TGTGCCAGCAGTGCGACAGGTGATACGCAGTATTTT.

This clone was counted a single time. The J gene is TRBJ2-1, the V gene TRBV19; TRBD1 agrees at 9 bases. The germline gives CDR1 LNHDA, CDR2 SQIVND (reference sequence). V lost 5 bases, J lost 4 bases, and 6 bases stayed unmatched. The CDR3 runs 15 residues. CDR3 coding DNA: TGTGCCAGTAGTTGGGGACAGGGCGAGTACAATGAGCAGTTCTTC. Translated, it gives CASSWGQGEYNEQFF. Based on the CDR3 plus reference TRBV19 and TRBJ2-1, the full variable domain is DGGITQSPKYLFRKEGQNVTLSCEQNLNHDAMYWYRQDPGQGLRLIYYSQIVNDFQKGDIAEGYSVSREKKESFPLTVTSAQKNPTAFYLCASSWGQGEYNEQFFGPGTRLTVL.

The CDR3 protein is CASRWGDSEAFF. The CDR3 nucleotides are TGTGCCAGCAGGTGGGGCGATTCTGAAGCTTTCTTT. V is TRBV12-3 or TRBV12-4 and J is TRBJ1-1; D perhaps matches TRBD1 (5 bases). V was trimmed by 6 bases and J by 6 bases, leaving 11 bases between them. The CDR3 is made up of 12 amino acids.

V and J are TRBV9 and TRBJ1-1, with D perhaps TRBD1 (5 bases). Germline V gene data show CDR1 as SGDLS and CDR2 as YYNGEE. The CDR3 is 15 residues long. Trimming stripped 4 bases from V and 5 bases from J, with 18 bases between. Here the CDR3 DNA reads TGTGCCAGCAGCCCTAAACTTAGGGGAGGTACTGAAGCTTTCTTT. Residues: CASSPKLRGGTEAFF.

The count of this clone is one. This chain joins TRBV14 and TRBJ2-7, with 8 bases that match TRBD1. The CDR3 contains 14 residues. The J segment lost 2 bases and the V segment lost 6 bases, leaving 6 bases of the junction unmatched. Germline values: CDR1 SGHDN, CDR2 FVKESK. Written as DNA, the CDR3 is TGTGCCAGCAGTCGCCAGGGGGCCCCCTACGAGCAGTACTTC. Its protein is CASSRQGAPYEQYF.

The chain links TRBV7-9 to TRBJ2-1, with a possible D match to TRBD1 (7 bases). Germline lookup yields CDR1 SEHNR and CDR2 FQNEAQ (reference sequence). V was shortened by 6 bases and J by 9 bases, with 21 bases between the two germline ends. CDR3 length: 15 residues. The CDR3 here is CASSPKTRDSVEQFF. CDR3 nucleotides: TGTGCCAGCAGTCCTAAAACGCGGGACAGCGTTGAGCAGTTCTTC. The variable domain in full, with the rest retrieved from reference TRBV7-9 and TRBJ2-1, is DTGVSQNPRHKITKRGQNVTFRCDPISEHNRLYWYRQTLGQGPEFLTYFQNEAQLEKSRLLSDRFSAERPKGSFSTLEIQRTEQGDSAMYLCASSPKTRDSVEQFFGPGTRLTVL.